This TCR beta chain came from a study of shared clonotypes between healthy human individuals. Background on the study: There were three CD4 naive, three CD4 memory, two CD8 naive and one CD8 memory plates per donor. Study outcomes and limitations: Despite large depth, rarefaction showed incomplete sorted-subset sequencing.

As concerns this clone: Its antigen remains unidentified.

CDR3 length: 15 residues. Looked up from germline, CDR1 is MNHEY and CDR2 is SMNVEV (reference sequence). The V gene lost 2 bases and the J gene lost 2 bases, with 11 bases spanning the gap. The run depth of the assay was deep. TCRdb's table, derived via immunoSEQ multiplex PCR, lists solely in-frame clones and lacks some. The sample has approximately 650,000 clones, less than 97% seen once. CD45RO-negative, CCR7-selected cells formed the naive CD8 fraction, which excluded terminally differentiated effector memory CD45RA+ cells. Only Caucasian adults living in Nashville, Tennessee served as donors. This chain joins TRBV27 and TRBJ2-3; weak D call: TRBD2 (5 bases). The TCR originated in a woman in her 30s in good health. Sequencing used naive CD8+ T cells sorted from blood. DNA for the CDR3: TGTGCCAGCAGTTTAGACGGGAACCCCACAGATACGCAGTATTTT. This sequence encodes CASSLDGNPTDTQYF.